These T cell receptor beta chains were read from a single sample in a study of blood T cell repertoires in COVID-19. The assay was immunoSEQ multiplex PCR, and TCRdb's table has in-frame clones only and misses some. The data show roughly 250,000 clones, about four fifths seen once. Sequences were obtained from peripheral blood. The origin of the receptors is a man aged 45-65 years with acute or convalescent COVID-19. Each CDR3 is given with its conserved first and last residue. A D gene is named only where the DNA matches it firmly. Clone size is shown for a subset of rows, as once, few, many or a class of expanded clone.

>TRBJ1-3|TRBD1|.|TRBV18
TGTGCCAGCTCACCACCGGCAGGGGGTGTGAGTGCCGGAAACACCATATATTTT
CASSPPAGGVSAGNTIYF
>TRBJ2-5|.|.|TRBV5-4
TGTGCCAGCAGCTTGCCCGGGACTCAACAAGAGACCCAGTACTTC
CASSLPGTQQETQYF
>TRBJ2-7|TRBD2|.|TRBV28
TGTGCCAGCAGTTCGACTAGCGGGAGGCTCTACGAGCAGTACTTC
CASSSTSGRLYEQYF
>TRBJ2-5|TRBD1|.|TRBV6-5
TGTGCCAGCAGCCGGACAGGCCAAGAGACCCAGTACTTC
CASSRTGQETQYF
>TRBJ2-7|TRBD2|.|TRBV6-5
TGTGCCAGCAGCTACCTAGCGGGAGTATCCGAGCAGTACTTC
CASSYLAGVSEQYF
>TRBJ2-7|TRBD1|.|TRBV7-9
TGTGCCAGCAGCTTTGGCCTCGGGACAGAGATCTACGAGCAGTACTTC
CASSFGLGTEIYEQYF
>TRBJ1-4|.|.|TRBV6-2/TRBV6-3
TGTGCCAGCAGTTACCGGGGAGGGATTGAAGAAAAACTGTTTTTT
CASSYRGGIEEKLFF
>TRBJ1-6|.|.|TRBV6-5
TGTGCCAGCAGTCCCCCTGGGCGTGGGTCACCCCTCCACTTT
CASSPPGRGSPLHF
>TRBJ2-2|.|.|TRBV6-5
TGTGCCAGCAGTTCCCGACAGGCCAGCACCGGGGAGCTGTTTTTT
CASSSRQASTGELFF
>TRBJ1-2|.|.|TRBV21-1
TGTGCCTCCTCAGCCGGGGGGGCTTTACTTACTAACTATGGCTACACCTTC
CASSAGGALLTNYGYTF
>TRBJ1-3|.|.|TRBV21-1
TGTGCCAGCAGCCGGTCGGGTCACACCATATATTTT
CASSRSGHTIYF
>TRBJ2-1|.|.|TRBV18
TGTGCCAGCTCACTCTTGGTCGGGGACAATGAGCAGTTCTTC
CASSLLVGDNEQFF
>TRBJ1-1|.|.|TRBV14
TGTGCCAGCAGCCGAATGCGATGGGGGGTGGGCGCTGAAGCTTTCTTT
CASSRMRWGVGAEAFF
>TRBJ2-6|.|.|TRBV18
TGTGCCAGCTCACCAGTGGAGGGGCTTGGGGCCAACGTCCTGACTTTC
CASSPVEGLGANVLTF
>TRBJ1-2|TRBD1|.|TRBV6-5
TGTGCCAGCAGAAAGGACAGGGTCGATGGCTACACCTTC
CASRKDRVDGYTF
>TRBJ1-2|.|few|TRBV18
TGTGCCAGCTCACCTTCAGCTAACTATGGCTACACCTTC
CASSPSANYGYTF
>TRBJ2-7|.|.|TRBV10-3
TGTGCCATCAGACACCAGGGTTCCAACGAGCAGTACTTC
CAIRHQGSNEQYF
>TRBJ2-1|TRBD2|.|TRBV6-4
TGTGCCAGCAGGCGTACTAGCGGGGGGTACAATGAGCAGTTCTTC
CASRRTSGGYNEQFF
>TRBJ1-1|.|.|TRBV5-8
TGTGCCAGCAGCTTGGAGCCGGGGTTGTGGACTGAAGCTTTCTTT
CASSLEPGLWTEAFF
>TRBJ2-7|TRBD2|.|TRBV7-6
TGTGCCAGCAGCCAGCGGGAGTCTTACGAGCAGTACTTC
CASSQRESYEQYF
>TRBJ2-1|TRBD2|once|TRBV9
TGTGCCAGCAGCGTAGTTACGGGGGGGCCTGTTGAGCAGTTCTTC
CASSVVTGGPVEQFF
>TRBJ2-3|TRBD1|.|TRBV6-5
TGTGCCAGCAGCCCCGGGACAGCAGATACGCAGTATTTT
CASSPGTADTQYF
>TRBJ2-3|.|.|TRBV5-1
TGCGCCAGCAGCTGGACAATTTTCACAGATACGCAGTATTTT
CASSWTIFTDTQYF
>TRBJ2-7|TRBD2|.|TRBV7-2
TGTGCCAGCAGCTTAGAGCCTAGCGGGGGCTACGAGCAGTACTTC
CASSLEPSGGYEQYF
>TRBJ2-5|.|.|TRBV13
TGTGCCAGCAGCGCAGCGTTTAAAGAGACCCAGTACTTC
CASSAAFKETQYF
>TRBJ2-2|TRBD1|.|TRBV7-3
TGTGCCAGCGGAAAACAGGGGGCATCGAACACCGGGGAGCTGTTTTTT
CASGKQGASNTGELFF
>TRBJ1-3|TRBD1|.|TRBV3-1/TRBV3-2
TGTGCCAGCAGCGCCGGACAGGGTGAGGGAAACACCATATATTTT
CASSAGQGEGNTIYF
>TRBJ2-3|TRBD2|once|TRBV18
TGTGCCAGCTCACCCCGGGGACTAGCGGGTCTTAGGACAGATACGCAGTATTTT
CASSPRGLAGLRTDTQYF
>TRBJ2-3|TRBD2|.|TRBV2
TGTGCCAGCAGTCCGGGGGGGCTGGGAGATACGCAGTATTTT
CASSPGGLGDTQYF